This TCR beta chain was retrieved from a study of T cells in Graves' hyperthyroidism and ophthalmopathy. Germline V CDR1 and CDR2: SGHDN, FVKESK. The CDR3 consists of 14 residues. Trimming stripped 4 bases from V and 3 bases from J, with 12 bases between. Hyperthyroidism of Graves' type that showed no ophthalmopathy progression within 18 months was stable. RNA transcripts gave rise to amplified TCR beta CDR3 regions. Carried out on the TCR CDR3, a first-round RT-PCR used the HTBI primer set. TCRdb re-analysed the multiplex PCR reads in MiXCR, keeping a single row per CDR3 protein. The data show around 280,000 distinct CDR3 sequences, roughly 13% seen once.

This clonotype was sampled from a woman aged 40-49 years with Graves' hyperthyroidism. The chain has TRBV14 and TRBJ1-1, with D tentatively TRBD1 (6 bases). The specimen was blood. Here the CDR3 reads CASSPRTDHTEAFF. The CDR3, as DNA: TGTGCCAGCAGCCCCCGGACAGACCACACTGAAGCTTTCTTT.